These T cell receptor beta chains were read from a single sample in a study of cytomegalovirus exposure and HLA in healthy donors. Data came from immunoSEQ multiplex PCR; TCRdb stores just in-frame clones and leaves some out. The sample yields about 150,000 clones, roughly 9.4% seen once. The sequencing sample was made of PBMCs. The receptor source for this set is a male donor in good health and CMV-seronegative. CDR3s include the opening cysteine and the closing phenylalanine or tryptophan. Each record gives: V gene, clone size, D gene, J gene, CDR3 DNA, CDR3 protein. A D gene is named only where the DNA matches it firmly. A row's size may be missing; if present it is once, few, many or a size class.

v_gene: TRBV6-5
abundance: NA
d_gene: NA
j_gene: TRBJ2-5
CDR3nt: TGTGCCAGCAACCCCACAGGGAGTGGTCGGACCCAGTACTTC
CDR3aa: CASNPTGSGRTQYF

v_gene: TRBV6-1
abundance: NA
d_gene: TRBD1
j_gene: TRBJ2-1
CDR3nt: TGTGCCAGCAGCCCCGCTGGGCAGGGGGCGGATGAGCAGTTCTTC
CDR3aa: CASSPAGQGADEQFF

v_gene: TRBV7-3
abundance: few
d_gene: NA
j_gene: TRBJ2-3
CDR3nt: TGTGCCAGCAGCTTAACCGGGGGGCTCACAGATACGCAGTATTTT
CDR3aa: CASSLTGGLTDTQYF

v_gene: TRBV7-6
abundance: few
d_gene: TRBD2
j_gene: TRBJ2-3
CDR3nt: TGTGCCAGCAGCCCCGGGACTAGCGGGAGCACAGATACGCAGTATTTT
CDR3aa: CASSPGTSGSTDTQYF

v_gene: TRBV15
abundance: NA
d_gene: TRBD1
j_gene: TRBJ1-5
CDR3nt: TGTGCCACCAGCCGCAGGGGGCTGAGCAATCAGCCCCAGCATTTT
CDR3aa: CATSRRGLSNQPQHF

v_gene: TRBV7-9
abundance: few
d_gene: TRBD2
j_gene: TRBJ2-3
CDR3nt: TGTGCCAGCAGCCCAGCGGGGGATACGCAGTATTTT
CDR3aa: CASSPAGDTQYF

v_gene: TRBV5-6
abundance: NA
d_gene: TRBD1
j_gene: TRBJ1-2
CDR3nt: TGTGCCAGCAGTTCCGACAGGGTTGGCGGCTACACCTTC
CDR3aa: CASSSDRVGGYTF

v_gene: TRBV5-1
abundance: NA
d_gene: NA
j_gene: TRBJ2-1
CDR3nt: TGCGCCAGCAGCTTTAAGAGAAGCTCCTACAATGAGCAGTTCTTC
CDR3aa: CASSFKRSSYNEQFF

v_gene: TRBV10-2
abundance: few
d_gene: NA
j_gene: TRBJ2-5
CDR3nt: TGCGCCAGCAGGGACAGAAAAGAGACCCAGTACTTC
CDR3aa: CASRDRKETQYF

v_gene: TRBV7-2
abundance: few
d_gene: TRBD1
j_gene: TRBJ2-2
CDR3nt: TGTGCCAGCAGCTTTTTTGGGCAGGGGGCCACCGGGGAGCTGTTTTTT
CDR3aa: CASSFFGQGATGELFF

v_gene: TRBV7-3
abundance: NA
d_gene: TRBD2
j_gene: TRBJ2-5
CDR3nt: TGTGCCAGCAGCCCCACCGGGACTAACGGTGAGACCCAGTACTTC
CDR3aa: CASSPTGTNGETQYF